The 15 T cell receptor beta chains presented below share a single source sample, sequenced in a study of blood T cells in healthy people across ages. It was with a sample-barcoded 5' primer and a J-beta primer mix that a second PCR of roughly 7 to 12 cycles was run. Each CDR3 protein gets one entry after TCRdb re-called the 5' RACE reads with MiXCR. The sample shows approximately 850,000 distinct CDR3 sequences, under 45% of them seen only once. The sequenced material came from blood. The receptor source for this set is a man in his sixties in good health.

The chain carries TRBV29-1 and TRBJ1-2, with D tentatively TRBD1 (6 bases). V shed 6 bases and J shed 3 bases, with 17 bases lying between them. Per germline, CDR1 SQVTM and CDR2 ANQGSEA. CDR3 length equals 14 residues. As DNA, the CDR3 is TGCAGCGTGTCTGACAGGCCTACTTACTATGGCTACACCTTC. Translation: CSVSDRPTYYGYTF.

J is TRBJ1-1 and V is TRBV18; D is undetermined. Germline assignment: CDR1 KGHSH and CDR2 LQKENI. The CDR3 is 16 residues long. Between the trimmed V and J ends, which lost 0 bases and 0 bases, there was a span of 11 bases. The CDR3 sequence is CASSPPGRSMNTEAFF. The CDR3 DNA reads TGTGCCAGCTCACCACCGGGGAGATCAATGAACACTGAAGCTTTCTTT.

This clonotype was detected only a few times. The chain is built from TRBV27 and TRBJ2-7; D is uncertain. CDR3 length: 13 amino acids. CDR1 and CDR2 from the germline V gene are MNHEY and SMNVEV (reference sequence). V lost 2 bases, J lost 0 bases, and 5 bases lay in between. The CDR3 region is CASSLTNSYEQYF. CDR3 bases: TGTGCCAGCAGTTTAACTAACTCCTACGAGCAGTACTTC.

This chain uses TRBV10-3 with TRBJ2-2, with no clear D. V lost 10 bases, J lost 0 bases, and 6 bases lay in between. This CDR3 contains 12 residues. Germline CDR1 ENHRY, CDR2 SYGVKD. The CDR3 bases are TGTGCCACCGCGGCGAACACCGGGGAGCTGTTTTTT. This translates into CATAANTGELFF.

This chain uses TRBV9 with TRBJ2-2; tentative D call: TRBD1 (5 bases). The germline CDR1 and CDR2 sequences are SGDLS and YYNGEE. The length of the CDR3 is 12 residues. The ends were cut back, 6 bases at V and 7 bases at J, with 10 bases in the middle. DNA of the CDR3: TGTGCCAGCACTTCAGGGCGCGGGGAGCTGTTTTTT. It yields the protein CASTSGRGELFF.

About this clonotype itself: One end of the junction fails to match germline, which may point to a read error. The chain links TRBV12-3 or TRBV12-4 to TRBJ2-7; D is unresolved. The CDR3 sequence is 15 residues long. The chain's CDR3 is CASSLGIGKMYERYF. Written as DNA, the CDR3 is TGTGCCAGCAGCTTAGGCATAGGGAAGATGTACGAGCGGTACTTC.

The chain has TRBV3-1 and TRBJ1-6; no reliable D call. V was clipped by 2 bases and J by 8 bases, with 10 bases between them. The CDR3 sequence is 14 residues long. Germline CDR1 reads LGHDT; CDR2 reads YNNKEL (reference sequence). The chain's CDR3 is CASSQWTGDSPLHF. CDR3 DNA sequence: TGTGCCAGCAGCCAATGGACGGGCGATTCACCCCTCCACTTT.

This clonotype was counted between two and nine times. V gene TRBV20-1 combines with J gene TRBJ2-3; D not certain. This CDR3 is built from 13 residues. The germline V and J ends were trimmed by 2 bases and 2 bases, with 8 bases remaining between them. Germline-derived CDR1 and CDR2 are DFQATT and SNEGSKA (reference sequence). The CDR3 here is CSARTINTDTQYF. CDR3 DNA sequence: TGCAGTGCTAGAACTATAAACACAGATACGCAGTATTTT.

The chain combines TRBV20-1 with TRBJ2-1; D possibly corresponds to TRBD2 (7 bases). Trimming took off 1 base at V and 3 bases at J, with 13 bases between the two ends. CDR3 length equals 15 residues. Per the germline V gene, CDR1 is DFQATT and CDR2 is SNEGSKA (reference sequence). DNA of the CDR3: TGCAGTGCTAGAGTGGGGGGGCTGATCTACAATGAGCAGTTCTTC. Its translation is CSARVGGLIYNEQFF.

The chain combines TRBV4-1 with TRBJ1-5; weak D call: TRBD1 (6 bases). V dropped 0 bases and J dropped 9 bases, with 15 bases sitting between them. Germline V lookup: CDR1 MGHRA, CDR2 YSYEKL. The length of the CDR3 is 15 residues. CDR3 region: CASSQDRFGGRPQHF. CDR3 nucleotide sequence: TGCGCCAGCAGCCAAGATAGGTTCGGGGGCCGGCCCCAGCATTTT.

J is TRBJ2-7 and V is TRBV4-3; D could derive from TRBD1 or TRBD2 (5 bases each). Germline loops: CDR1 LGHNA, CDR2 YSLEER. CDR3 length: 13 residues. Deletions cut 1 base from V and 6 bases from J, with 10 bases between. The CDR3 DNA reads TGCGCCAGCAGCCAAGTGCCGGGGCCCGAGCAGTACTTC. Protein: CASSQVPGPEQYF.

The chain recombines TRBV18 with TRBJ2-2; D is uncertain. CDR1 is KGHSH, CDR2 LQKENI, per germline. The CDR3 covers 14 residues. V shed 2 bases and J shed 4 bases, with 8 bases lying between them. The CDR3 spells CASSPGQITGELFF. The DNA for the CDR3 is TGTGCCAGCTCACCAGGGCAGATCACCGGGGAGCTGTTTTTT.

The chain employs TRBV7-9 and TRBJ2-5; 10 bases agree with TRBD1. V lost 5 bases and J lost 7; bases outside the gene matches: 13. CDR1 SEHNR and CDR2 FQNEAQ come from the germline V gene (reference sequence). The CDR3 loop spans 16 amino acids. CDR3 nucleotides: TGTGCCAGCAGCAAAGCAGGACAGGGGGTTTTAGGGACCCAGTACTTC. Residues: CASSKAGQGVLGTQYF. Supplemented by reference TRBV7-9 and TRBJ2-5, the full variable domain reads DTGVSQNPRHKITKRGQNVTFRCDPISEHNRLYWYRQTLGQGPEFLTYFQNEAQLEKSRLLSDRFSAERPKGSFSTLEIQRTEQGDSAMYLCASSKAGQGVLGTQYFGPGTRLLVL.

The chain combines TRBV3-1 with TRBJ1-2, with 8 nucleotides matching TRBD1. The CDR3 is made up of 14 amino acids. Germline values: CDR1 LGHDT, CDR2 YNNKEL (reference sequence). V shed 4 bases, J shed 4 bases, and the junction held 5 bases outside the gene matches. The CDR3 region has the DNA TGTGCCAGCAGCCCAGGGGGCTGGATCTATGGCTACACCTTC. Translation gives CASSPGGWIYGYTF. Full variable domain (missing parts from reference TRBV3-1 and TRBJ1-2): DTAVSQTPKYLVTQMGNDKSIKCEQNLGHDTMYWYKQDSKKFLKIMFSYNNKELIINETVPNRFSPKSPDKAHLNLHINSLELGDSAVYFCASSPGGWIYGYTFGSGTRLTVV.

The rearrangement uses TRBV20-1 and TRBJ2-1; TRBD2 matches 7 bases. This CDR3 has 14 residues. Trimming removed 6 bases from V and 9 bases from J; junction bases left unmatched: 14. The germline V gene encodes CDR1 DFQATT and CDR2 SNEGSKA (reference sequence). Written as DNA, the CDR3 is TGCAGTGCCGGTGGGAGGGCCTCCTTTGGTGAGCAGTTCTTC. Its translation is CSAGGRASFGEQFF.